Included here is one T cell receptor (beta chain) sequence, with context. CDR1 is MNHNS, CDR2 SASEGT, per germline. V dropped 2 bases and J dropped 4 bases, with 14 bases sitting between them. The CDR3 contains 15 residues. This entry is derived from a study of cytomegalovirus exposure and HLA in healthy donors. Primers: 60 Vbeta forward and 13 Jbeta reverse. Produced via immunoSEQ multiplex PCR; TCRdb's table is partial and in-frame only. The data show 140,000 or so clones, around 84% seen once. Sequencing was performed on PBMCs. This TCR was sampled from a boy younger than 10 in good health and CMV-seronegative. The chain joins TRBV6-1 to TRBJ1-2; D remains unclear. The CDR3 loop reads CASSEWRTTLYGYTF. The CDR3 region has the DNA TGTGCCAGCAGTGAATGGAGAACGACCCTCTATGGCTACACCTTC.